A selection of T cell receptor beta chains follows, all from one sample in a study of shared clonotypes between healthy human individuals. The method was immunoSEQ multiplex PCR; TCRdb's version includes in-frame clones alone and lacks a portion of them. Of more than 400,000 clones in the sample, roughly 95% were seen once. The material sequenced was naive CD4+ T cells sorted from blood. The receptors were sampled from a woman aged 25 to 39 in good health. Each CDR3 is given with its conserved first and last residue. A D gene is named only where the DNA matches it firmly. Some rows have no size entry. The others give once, few or many, or a class for an expanded clone.

j_call v_call d_call clone_size cdr3_length cdr3_aa cdr3_nt
TRBJ2-1 TRBV5-1 TRBD2 - 16 CASSLVTSGRGDEQFF TGCGCCAGCAGCTTGGTGACTAGCGGGAGAGGTGATGAGCAGTTCTTC
TRBJ2-7 TRBV28 - - 14 CASSLSPLTYEQYF TGTGCCAGCAGTTTATCCCCTCTTACCTACGAGCAGTACTTC
TRBJ1-5 TRBV7-9 TRBD1 - 16 CASSLFSGTGHQPQHF TGTGCCAGCAGCTTATTCTCCGGGACAGGCCATCAGCCCCAGCATTTT
TRBJ1-1 TRBV28 - once 11 CASSRTFEAFF TGTGCCAGCAGCCGAACTTTTGAAGCTTTCTTT
TRBJ2-3 TRBV4-1 - once 13 CASSQGIGVTQYF TGCGCCAGCAGCCAGGGTATTGGGGTTACGCAGTATTTT
TRBJ2-7 TRBV7-9 - - 15 CASIRGGGPLYEQYF TGTGCCAGCATCAGAGGAGGAGGCCCTCTCTACGAGCAGTACTTC
TRBJ2-5 TRBV28 TRBD2 - 16 CASSFPAGAARETQYF TGTGCCAGCAGTTTTCCGGCGGGAGCGGCTCGGGAGACCCAGTACTTC
TRBJ2-5 TRBV2 TRBD2 - 15 CASRGTSGRSETQYF TGTGCCAGCAGAGGGACTAGCGGGAGATCTGAGACCCAGTACTTC
TRBJ2-1 TRBV5-4 - - 14 CATYTDRSYNEQFF TGTGCCACCTACACTGACAGGTCTTACAATGAGCAGTTCTTC
TRBJ2-7 TRBV19 TRBD1 - 13 CASSIGQGYEQYF TGTGCCAGTAGTATAGGACAGGGCTACGAGCAGTACTTC
TRBJ1-1 TRBV6-6 - - 11 CASSYKGRAFF TGTGCCAGCAGTTACAAGGGTAGGGCTTTCTTT
TRBJ2-3 TRBV5-1 TRBD2 - 16 CASNIDGGRGTDTQYF TGCGCCAGCAACATAGATGGCGGGAGGGGTACAGATACGCAGTATTTT
TRBJ2-1 TRBV9 - - 18 CASSVASEAEFGHNEQFF TGTGCCAGCAGCGTAGCGTCAGAGGCTGAATTTGGGCACAATGAGCAGTTCTTC
TRBJ2-2 TRBV5-1 - - 14 CASSLAGNPGELFF TGCGCCAGCAGCTTGGCCGGGAATCCCGGGGAGCTGTTTTTT
TRBJ2-6 TRBV2 - - 18 CASSYKRDRGSGANVLTF TGTGCCAGCAGTTACAAGCGTGACAGAGGCTCTGGGGCCAACGTCCTGACTTTC
TRBJ2-2 TRBV2 TRBD1 - 17 CASSTGTGGFRGGELFF TGTGCCAGCAGCACCGGGACAGGGGGATTCCGGGGCGGGGAGCTGTTTTTT
TRBJ1-5 TRBV2 TRBD1 - 14 CASSGEGAGQPQHF TGTGCCAGCAGTGGGGAGGGGGCAGGTCAGCCCCAGCATTTT
TRBJ1-2 TRBV10-3 - - 15 CAISPPTRELYGYTF TGTGCCATCAGCCCCCCCACACGGGAACTCTATGGCTACACCTTC
TRBJ2-7 TRBV7-8 - few 14 CASSPNEFSYEQYF TGTGCCAGCAGCCCAAACGAGTTCTCCTACGAGCAGTACTTC
TRBJ1-5 TRBV5-6 - - 15 CASSLWGGSNQPQHF TGTGCCAGCAGCTTGTGGGGGGGCAGCAATCAGCCCCAGCATTTT